The 20 T cell receptor beta chains listed next were all sequenced from one sample in a study of T cells in Graves' hyperthyroidism and ophthalmopathy. RNA transcripts were the template for amplifying TCR beta CDR3 regions. The TCR CDR3 was amplified in a first-round RT-PCR using the HTBI primer set. One entry per CDR3 protein, called by TCRdb with MiXCR from the multiplex PCR reads. Of 210,000 or so distinct CDR3 sequences listed, roughly 17% are singletons. The specimen was blood. Receptors were obtained from a man aged 50 or older with Graves' hyperthyroidism.

This clonotype has ten or more counts. The rearrangement uses TRBV24-1 and TRBJ2-3; 9 nucleotides align to TRBD2. CDR3 length: 16 amino acids. Germline values: CDR1 KGHDR, CDR2 SFDVKD. The ends lost 12 bases at V and 5 bases at J; junction bases unmatched: 17. CDR3 sequence: CASKREEMSTQDTQYF. The CDR3 DNA sequence: TGTGCCTCTAAGCGGGAGGAAATGAGCACACAAGATACGCAGTATTTT.

This clonotype showed up many times. This sequence joins TRBV7-2 and TRBJ2-7, with 7 bases matching TRBD2. CDR3 length: 16 residues. Germline V gene lookup returns CDR1 SGHTA and CDR2 FQGNSA. The V segment lost 5 bases and the J segment 0 bases; nucleotides outside the gene matches: 10. CDR3 coding DNA: TGTGCCAGCAGCCCCCGAGGCGGGAGCCTCTCCTACGAGCAGTACTTC. Protein: CASSPRGGSLSYEQYF.

The J gene is TRBJ2-5, the V gene TRBV3-1; D is possibly TRBD1 (6 bases). Germline V gene lookup returns CDR1 LGHDT and CDR2 YNNKEL (reference sequence). The V and J ends lost 1 base and 4 bases respectively, with 10 bases between them. CDR3 length: 14 amino acids. CDR3 region: CASSQGRGGETQYF. The CDR3 bases are TGTGCCAGCAGCCAAGGCAGGGGTGGAGAGACCCAGTACTTC.

This clonotype has at least ten counts. The chain is built from TRBV6-1 and TRBJ1-1; possibly TRBD1 for D (6 bases). Germline V gene lookup returns CDR1 MNHNS and CDR2 SASEGT. The germline V and J ends were trimmed by 2 bases and 2 bases, with 12 bases remaining between them. The CDR3 has 15 amino acids. In DNA form, the CDR3 reads TGTGCCAGCAGTGAATGGGGGACACTTAACACTGAAGCTTTCTTT. Its protein is CASSEWGTLNTEAFF.

This clonotype has ten or more counts. The rearrangement joins TRBV28 to TRBJ2-7; tentative D call: TRBD2 (6 bases). Trimming took off 3 bases at V and 4 bases at J, with 13 bases between the two ends. CDR3 size: 14 residues. Germline V CDR1 and CDR2: MDHEN, SYDVKM. CDR3: CASSLEGLVYEQYF. The CDR3, as DNA: TGTGCCAGCAGTTTGGAGGGCCTAGTGTACGAGCAGTACTTC.

This chain joins TRBV7-9 and TRBJ2-7; the match to TRBD2 covers 12 bases. The CDR3 covers 15 residues. Germline values: CDR1 SEHNR, CDR2 FQNEAQ (reference sequence). Trimming cost V 4 bases and J 5 bases; bases outside gene matches: 6. The CDR3, as DNA: TGTGCCAGCAGCTCAAGACTAGCGGGAGTCGACGAGCAGTACTTC. It translates to CASSSRLAGVDEQYF.

In this sample, this clonotype turned up a few times. This may arise from a read error, as a much more abundant clone is one base away. The chain uses TRBV20-1 and TRBJ2-2; 7 bases line up with TRBD1. The CDR3 totals 13 residues. V gave up 7 bases and J gave up 7 bases; unmatched junction bases: 9. Looked up from germline, CDR1 is DFQATT and CDR2 is SNEGSKA (reference sequence). Here the CDR3 DNA reads TGCAGTGAGGAAAGGGGGCGGAACGGGGAGCTGTTTTTT. This translates into CSEERGRNGELFF.

The sample holds many counts of this clonotype. The chain has TRBV6-1 and TRBJ1-2; TRBD1 aligns across 8 bases. Germline loops: CDR1 MNHNS, CDR2 SASEGT. Losses at the gene ends were 4 bases for V and 8 bases for J; bases not matched to a gene: 9. This CDR3 contains 14 residues. The CDR3, as DNA: TGTGCCAGCAGTGGGACAGGGAGATTCGGCGGCTACACCTTC. This sequence encodes CASSGTGRFGGYTF.

This clonotype has a count of ten or more. V is TRBV6-1 and J is TRBJ1-5, with D unresolved. V gave up 5 bases and J gave up 0 bases, with 11 bases separating them. CDR1 and CDR2 (germline): MNHNS, SASEGT. This CDR3 has 15 amino acids. The chain's CDR3 is CASSWAADSNQPQHF. The CDR3 DNA reads as TGTGCCAGCAGTTGGGCGGCGGATAGCAATCAGCCCCAGCATTTT.

The sample holds many counts of this clonotype. The chain couples TRBV29-1 to TRBJ2-2, with D perhaps TRBD1 (5 bases). Germline lookup yields CDR1 SQVTM and CDR2 ANQGSEA. Trimming pared 3 bases from V and 3 bases from J, leaving 11 bases between. The CDR3 is made up of 14 amino acids. CDR3 residues: CSVDSGWDTGELFF. The CDR3 nucleotides read TGCAGCGTTGATTCAGGGTGGGACACCGGGGAGCTGTTTTTT.

There are many counts of this clonotype. V and J are TRBV11-2 and TRBJ1-2, with 8 bases fitting TRBD1. Germline V gene data show CDR1 as SGHAT and CDR2 as FQNNGV. Trimming at V came to 4 bases and at J to 0 bases, leaving 4 bases not matched to a gene. CDR3 length equals 15 residues. CDR3 DNA: TGTGCCAGCAGCTCACCCAGGGGGCCTAACTATGGCTACACCTTC. The encoded protein is CASSSPRGPNYGYTF.

The sample holds many counts of this clonotype. V gene TRBV7-8 combines with J gene TRBJ2-5; no firm D call. This CDR3 has 14 residues. Deletions cut 1 base from V and 3 bases from J, with 9 bases between. Germline values: CDR1 SGHVS, CDR2 FQNEAQ. CDR3 residues: CASSLVSVEETQYF. The DNA of the CDR3 is TGTGCCAGCAGCTTAGTATCGGTAGAAGAGACCCAGTACTTC.

The chain is built from TRBV5-8 and TRBJ2-5; unclear D gene. The germline V and J ends were trimmed by 0 bases and 0 bases, with 9 bases remaining between them. Germline CDR1 is SGHTS and CDR2 is YDEGEE. There are 15 residues in the CDR3. The CDR3 reads CASSLGSLYQETQYF. DNA for the CDR3: TGTGCCAGCAGCTTGGGTTCCTTGTACCAAGAGACCCAGTACTTC.

This clonotype was seen repeatedly, ten times or more. This chain uses TRBV7-2 with TRBJ2-1; 12 nucleotides align to TRBD2. Germline V gene sequence: CDR1 SGHTA, CDR2 FQGNSA. This CDR3 is 16 amino acids long. V lost 6 bases and J lost 7; bases outside the gene matches: 10. The CDR3 spells CASRVLIGTSGNEQFF. CDR3 nucleotides: TGTGCCAGCAGAGTACTCATTGGGACTAGCGGGAATGAGCAGTTCTTC.

This clonotype was seen at least ten times. The chain links TRBV20-1 to TRBJ1-5; D is perhaps TRBD1 (5 bases). The V and J ends lost 3 bases and 2 bases respectively, with 11 bases between them. The CDR3 length is 14 residues. Germline V lookup: CDR1 DFQATT, CDR2 SNEGSKA (reference sequence). The CDR3 is CSARSGGGNQPQHF. Here the CDR3 DNA reads TGCAGTGCTAGGTCGGGGGGTGGCAATCAGCCCCAGCATTTT.

This clonotype was picked up a small number of times. V usage is TRBV10-1 and J usage is TRBJ2-3, with 12 positions matching TRBD2. Germline V lookup: CDR1 WNHNN, CDR2 SYGVQD (reference sequence). The J segment lost 1 base and the V segment lost 4 bases, leaving 9 bases of the junction unmatched. This CDR3 is built from 18 residues. CDR3 protein: CASSGLMGLAGRTDTQYF. The CDR3 region has the DNA TGCGCCAGCAGTGGACTAATGGGACTAGCGGGTCGCACAGATACGCAGTATTTT.

There are many counts of this clonotype. The chain is built from TRBV28 and TRBJ1-2, with 7 nucleotides matching TRBD1. J gave up 3 bases and V 4 bases, and 8 bases lay outside the gene matches. The CDR3 runs 15 residues. The germline V gene encodes CDR1 MDHEN and CDR2 SYDVKM. The CDR3 DNA reads as TGTGCCAGCAGTTCCCCGGGACAGCGACACTATGGCTACACCTTC. It translates to CASSSPGQRHYGYTF.

This clonotype was observed a handful of times. The J gene is TRBJ1-4, the V gene TRBV20-1; 7 bases are a match to TRBD1. The length of the CDR3 is 13 residues. V lost 6 bases to trimming and J lost 7 bases; unmatched junction nucleotides: 8. Germline CDR1 DFQATT, CDR2 SNEGSKA (reference sequence). The CDR3 region is CSAGRGPGEKLFF. The CDR3 DNA follows: TGCAGTGCCGGGAGGGGGCCGGGTGAAAAACTGTTTTTT.

Worth noting for this clonotype: The junction departs from the called germline gene at one end, perhaps through a read error. This rearrangement joins TRBV12-3 or TRBV12-4 to TRBJ1-2, with 9 bases fitting TRBD1. CDR3 length equals 17 residues. CDR3 sequence (DNA): TGTGTCAGCAGTTACCGGATTAGTAACAACAGGGGGCTTGGCTACACCTTC. Its protein product is CVSSYRISNNRGLGYTF.

This clonotype was seen repeatedly, ten times or more. DNA for the CDR3: TGTGCCAGCAGCTTGGTAGGTCAATATGGCTACACCTTC. It specifies CASSLVGQYGYTF. The rearrangement links TRBV5-6 to TRBJ1-2; no firm D call. V lost 0 bases to trimming and J lost 5 bases, with 8 bases between them. The CDR3 contains 13 residues. Looked up from germline, CDR1 is SGHDT and CDR2 is YYEEEE.